These T cell receptor beta chains were read from a single sample in a study of OX40 agonist ivuxolimab in advanced cancers. Using immunoSEQ multiplex PCR, the repertoire was profiled, and TCRdb retains in-frame clones only, with some absent. The sample records roughly 45,000 clones, almost 80% being singletons. The sequences come from CD4+ or CD8+ T cells sorted from blood, collected in a trial of the OX40 agonist ivuxolimab. The receptors shown here come from an adult with an advanced solid tumor such as melanoma, head and neck, liver or kidney cancer. Both conserved end residues are part of each CDR3. A D gene is named only where the DNA matches it firmly. Only some rows state a clone size, as once, few, many or a class for expanded clones.

CDR3aa,CDR3nt,d_gene,v_gene,j_gene,abundance
CASSELGQGTHEQYF,TGTGCCAGCAGTGAGTTGGGACAGGGGACGCACGAGCAGTACTTC,TRBD1,TRBV6-1,TRBJ2-7,-
CASSLVGGSPEQYF,TGTGCCAGCAGCTTAGTCGGAGGGTCCCCCGAGCAGTACTTC,-,TRBV7-6,TRBJ2-7,-
CASRPSGRNSYEQYF,TGCGCCAGCCGGCCTAGCGGCCGAAACTCCTACGAGCAGTACTTC,TRBD2,TRBV5-1,TRBJ2-7,-
CASSPAILGNTEAFF,TGTGCCAGCTCACCGGCGATCCTAGGGAACACTGAAGCTTTCTTT,-,TRBV18,TRBJ1-1,-
CASSVSPSREGHIQYF,TGTGCCAGCAGTGTATCTCCATCGAGGGAGGGGCACATTCAGTACTTC,TRBD2,TRBV6-1,TRBJ2-4,few
CASSPGPGLFLHEQFF,TGTGCCAGCAGCCCCGGGCCGGGACTCTTCTTGCATGAGCAGTTCTTC,-,TRBV9,TRBJ2-1,once
CASSVGGGNQPQHF,TGTGCCAGCAGCGTAGGGGGAGGAAATCAGCCCCAGCATTTT,-,TRBV9,TRBJ1-5,few
CASSLEWRDHEQYF,TGTGCCAGCAGCTTGGAGTGGAGGGACCACGAGCAGTACTTC,-,TRBV5-4,TRBJ2-7,-
CAISEAETYGGVRNEQYF,TGTGCCATCAGTGAGGCGGAGACCTATGGGGGAGTGAGAAACGAGCAGTACTTC,-,TRBV10-3,TRBJ2-7,-
CASSPTGGDSGELFF,TGTGCCAGCTCACCAACGGGAGGGGACTCCGGGGAGCTGTTTTTT,TRBD2,TRBV18,TRBJ2-2,few
CASSLARGGVYNEQFF,TGTGCCAGCAGCTTAGCTCGCGGGGGGGTCTACAATGAGCAGTTCTTC,TRBD2,TRBV11-2,TRBJ2-1,-
CARQCIRDSSGELFF,TGTGCCCGCCAGTGCATCCGTGATTCCTCCGGGGAGCTGTTTTTT,-,TRBV6-4,TRBJ2-2,-
CSVSETGAQETQYF,TGCAGCGTTTCGGAGACAGGTGCTCAAGAGACCCAGTACTTC,-,TRBV29-1,TRBJ2-5,-
CASTASGATYEQYF,TGCGCCAGCACGGCTAGCGGGGCGACGTACGAGCAGTACTTC,TRBD2,TRBV5-1,TRBJ2-7,-
CASSSLNPGSNQPQHF,TGTGCCAGCAGCTCTCTTAATCCTGGGAGTAATCAGCCCCAGCATTTT,-,TRBV7-8,TRBJ1-5,-
CASSLANYGYTF,TGTGCCAGCAGTTTAGCTAACTATGGCTACACCTTC,-,TRBV2,TRBJ1-2,-
CASSKGLASRYNEQFF,TGTGCCAGCAGCAAGGGACTAGCGAGCCGATACAATGAGCAGTTCTTC,TRBD2,TRBV7-2,TRBJ2-1,-
CASSLLGDATQYF,TGCGCCAGCAGCTTGTTGGGGGACGCGACCCAGTACTTC,-,TRBV5-1,TRBJ2-5,-
CASSEAGDNSPLHF,TGTGCCAGCAGTGAAGCAGGGGATAATTCACCCCTCCACTTT,-,TRBV2,TRBJ1-6,-
CASAGNSGNTIYF,TGTGCCTCTGCCGGGAACTCTGGAAACACCATATATTTT,-,TRBV10-3,TRBJ1-3,-
CASSPSGTAYEQYF,TGTGCCAGCAGCCCATCCGGGACAGCTTACGAGCAGTACTTC,TRBD1,TRBV7-2,TRBJ2-7,-
CASSLQIDSGNTIYF,TGTGCCAGCAGCCTCCAGATCGACTCTGGAAACACCATATATTTT,-,TRBV7-6,TRBJ1-3,-
CASSPAQGYEQYF,TGTGCCAGCTCACCAGCACAGGGCTACGAGCAGTACTTC,-,TRBV18,TRBJ2-7,medium-sized
CASSERTSMETQYF,TGTGCCAGCAGTGAAAGGACTAGTATGGAGACCCAGTACTTC,TRBD2,TRBV2,TRBJ2-5,-
CASSLERGQPQHF,TGTGCCAGCAGCCTAGAAAGGGGTCAGCCCCAGCATTTT,-,TRBV7-9,TRBJ1-5,-
CASSFRDRGGETQYF,TGTGCCAGCAGCTTCCGGGACAGGGGAGGAGAGACCCAGTACTTC,TRBD1,TRBV7-2,TRBJ2-5,-
CASSPRPPRLGYTF,TGTGCCAGCAGCCCCCGCCCCCCTCGTTTGGGCTACACCTTC,-,TRBV5-6,TRBJ1-2,-
CASSLGVGQETQYF,TGTGCCAGCAGCTTAGGGGTGGGCCAAGAGACCCAGTACTTC,-,TRBV5-4,TRBJ2-5,few
CASSFHRRGGGETQYF,TGTGCCAGCAGCTTCCACCGGCGAGGGGGGGGAGAGACCCAGTACTTC,-,TRBV7-2,TRBJ2-5,-
CASSLGYRNQPQHF,TGTGCCAGCAGCTTGGGGTACCGCAATCAGCCCCAGCATTTT,-,TRBV5-6,TRBJ1-5,-
CASRVLGAGELFF,TGTGCCAGCAGAGTTTTGGGTGCCGGGGAGCTGTTTTTT,-,TRBV27,TRBJ2-2,-
CASSLGAGYEQYF,TGTGCCAGCAGCTTGGGGGCCGGATACGAGCAGTACTTC,-,TRBV5-6,TRBJ2-7,-
CASSLAGDTQYF,TGCGCCAGCAGCTTGGCCGGGGATACGCAGTATTTT,-,TRBV5-1,TRBJ2-3,-
CASSLGFGSFYNEQFF,TGTGCCAGCAGCTTAGGGTTTGGTAGCTTTTACAATGAGCAGTTCTTC,-,TRBV7-8,TRBJ2-1,-
CASIRDRGSGGYTF,TGTGCCAGCATTCGGGACAGGGGATCGGGTGGCTACACCTTC,TRBD1,TRBV28,TRBJ1-2,-
CASSEPIAGGYYEQYF,TGTGCCAGCAGTGAACCTATAGCGGGAGGTTACTACGAGCAGTACTTC,TRBD2,TRBV6-1,TRBJ2-7,-
CASSYSGDEAFF,TGTGCCAGCAGTTACTCGGGGGATGAAGCTTTCTTT,-,TRBV6-5,TRBJ1-1,-
CASSPPGLATSEQYF,TGTGCCAGCAGCCCTCCGGGACTAGCGACCTCCGAGCAGTACTTC,TRBD2,TRBV5-4,TRBJ2-7,-
CASSLHRGREQYF,TGCGCCAGCAGCTTACACAGGGGGAGAGAGCAGTACTTC,TRBD1,TRBV5-1,TRBJ2-7,-
CASSQDEAGASTDTQYF,TGTGCCAGCAGCCAAGACGAAGCGGGGGCTAGCACAGATACGCAGTATTTT,TRBD2,TRBV14,TRBJ2-3,-
CASSLEGETSYNEQFF,TGTGCCAGCAGCTTAGAAGGGGAGACGTCCTACAATGAGCAGTTCTTC,-,TRBV11-3,TRBJ2-1,-
CASSLGLASSSYNEQFF,TGCGCCAGCAGCTTGGGACTAGCCTCGAGCTCCTACAATGAGCAGTTCTTC,TRBD2,TRBV5-1,TRBJ2-1,-
CASSVGTQLYEQYF,TGTGCCAGCAGCGTAGGTACTCAGCTCTACGAGCAGTACTTC,-,TRBV9,TRBJ2-7,-
CASSPEGDRKETQYF,TGTGCCAGCAGCCCCGAGGGGGACAGGAAAGAGACCCAGTACTTC,TRBD1,TRBV7-6,TRBJ2-5,-
CASSYSFSGGYEQYF,TGTGCCAGCAGTTACTCGTTTAGCGGGGGCTACGAGCAGTACTTC,TRBD2,TRBV6-5,TRBJ2-7,few
CASSQDMWREQFF,TGTGCCAGCAGCCAAGATATGTGGCGGGAGCAGTTCTTC,-,TRBV14,TRBJ2-1,-